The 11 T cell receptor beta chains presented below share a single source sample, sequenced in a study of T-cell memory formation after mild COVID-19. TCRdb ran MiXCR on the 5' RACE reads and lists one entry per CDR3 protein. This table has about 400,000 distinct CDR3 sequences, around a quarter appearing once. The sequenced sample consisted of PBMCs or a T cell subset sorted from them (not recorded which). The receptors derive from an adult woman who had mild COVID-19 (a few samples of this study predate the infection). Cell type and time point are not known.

This CDR3 is CSASGTGQSLNTEAFF. The CDR3, as DNA: TGCAGCGCTTCCGGGACAGGGCAGTCTTTGAACACTGAAGCTTTCTTT. The chain combines TRBV29-1 with TRBJ1-1; 9 bases agree with TRBD1. The CDR3 runs 16 residues. The junction had 12 bases not matched to a gene; V was cut back by 7 bases and J by 0 bases. Per germline, CDR1 SQVTM and CDR2 ANQGSEA.

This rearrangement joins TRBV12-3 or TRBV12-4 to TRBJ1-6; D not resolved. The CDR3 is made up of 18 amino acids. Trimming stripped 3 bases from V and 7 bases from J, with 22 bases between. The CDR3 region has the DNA TGTGCCAGCAGTTTGGTTTTGAGAACCGGGCCAAGAAATTCACCCCTCCACTTT. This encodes CASSLVLRTGPRNSPLHF.

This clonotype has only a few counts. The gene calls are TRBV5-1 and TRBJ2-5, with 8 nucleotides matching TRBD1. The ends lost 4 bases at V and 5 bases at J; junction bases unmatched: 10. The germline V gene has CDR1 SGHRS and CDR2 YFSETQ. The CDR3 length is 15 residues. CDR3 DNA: TGCGCCAGCAGCGAAACAGGGGGTCTAGGGGAGACCCAGTACTTC. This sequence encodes CASSETGGLGETQYF.

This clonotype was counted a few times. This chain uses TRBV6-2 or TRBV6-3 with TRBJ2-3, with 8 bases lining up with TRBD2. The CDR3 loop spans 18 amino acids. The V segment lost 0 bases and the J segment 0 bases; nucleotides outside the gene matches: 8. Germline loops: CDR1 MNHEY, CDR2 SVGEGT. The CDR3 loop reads CASSYSPQRGYSTDTQYF. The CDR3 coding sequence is TGTGCCAGCAGTTACTCACCCCAGCGGGGGTATAGCACAGATACGCAGTATTTT.

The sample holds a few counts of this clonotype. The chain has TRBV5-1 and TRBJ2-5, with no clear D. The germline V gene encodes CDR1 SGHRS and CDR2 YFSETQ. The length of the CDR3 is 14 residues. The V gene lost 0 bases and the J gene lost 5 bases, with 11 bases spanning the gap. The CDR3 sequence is CASSLEAVRETQYF. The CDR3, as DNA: TGCGCCAGCAGCTTGGAGGCGGTTCGGGAGACCCAGTACTTC.

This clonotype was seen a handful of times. The CDR3, as DNA: TGTGCCAGCAGCTTTCCGGGACAGGACCTCGGAAACACCATATATTTT. Its protein is CASSFPGQDLGNTIYF. This chain uses TRBV7-4 with TRBJ1-3; TRBD1 matches at 8 bases. The CDR3 runs to 16 residues. J lost 4 bases, V lost 3 bases, and 8 bases had no gene match. Germline lookup yields CDR1 SGHVT and CDR2 SQSDAQ.

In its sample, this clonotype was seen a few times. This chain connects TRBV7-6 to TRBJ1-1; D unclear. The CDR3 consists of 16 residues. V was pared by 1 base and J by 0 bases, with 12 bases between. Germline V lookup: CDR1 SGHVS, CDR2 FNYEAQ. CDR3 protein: CASSLEGWTMNTEAFF. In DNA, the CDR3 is TGTGCCAGCAGCTTAGAAGGGTGGACCATGAACACTGAAGCTTTCTTT.

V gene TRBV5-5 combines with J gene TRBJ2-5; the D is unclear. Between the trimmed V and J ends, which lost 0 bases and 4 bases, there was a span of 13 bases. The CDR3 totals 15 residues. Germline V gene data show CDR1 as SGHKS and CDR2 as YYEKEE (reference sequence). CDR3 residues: CASSLGRTQRETQYF. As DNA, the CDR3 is TGTGCCAGCAGCTTGGGGCGCACCCAGCGAGAGACCCAGTACTTC.

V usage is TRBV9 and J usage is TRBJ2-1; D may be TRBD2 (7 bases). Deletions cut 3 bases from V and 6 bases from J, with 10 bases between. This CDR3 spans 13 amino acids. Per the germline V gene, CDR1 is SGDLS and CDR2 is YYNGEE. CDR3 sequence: CASSEGGGNEQFF. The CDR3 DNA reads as TGTGCCAGCAGCGAGGGAGGGGGCAATGAGCAGTTCTTC.

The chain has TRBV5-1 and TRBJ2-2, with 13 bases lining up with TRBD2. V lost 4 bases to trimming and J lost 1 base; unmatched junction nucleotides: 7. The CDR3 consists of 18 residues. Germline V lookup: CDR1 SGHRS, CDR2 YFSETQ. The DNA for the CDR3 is TGCGCCAGCAGCCCCGGACTAGCGGGGGCCTTGAACACCGGGGAGCTGTTTTTT. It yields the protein CASSPGLAGALNTGELFF.

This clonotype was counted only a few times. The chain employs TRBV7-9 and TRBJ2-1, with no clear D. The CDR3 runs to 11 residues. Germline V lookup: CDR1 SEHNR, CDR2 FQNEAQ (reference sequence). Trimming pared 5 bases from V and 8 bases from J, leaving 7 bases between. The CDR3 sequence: CASSPMDEQFF. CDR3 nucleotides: TGTGCCAGCAGCCCCATGGATGAGCAGTTCTTC.